This T cell receptor (beta chain) was captured in a study of T-cell reconstitution after alpha-beta-depleted transplantation in children (dated by TCRdb to about 2016). Context from the whole study: The study quantitatively tracked T-cell immune reconstitution after TCRalphabeta/CD19-depleted allogeneic hematopoietic cell transplantation in children using TCR repertoire profiling. Broader findings and caveats from the paper: About two months after transplant, the apparently early recovery of alphabetaT-cell counts reportedly depended on just several hundred clones that had expanded rapidly and came from non-depleted graft cells. Over subsequent months, a decline in hyperexpanded clone frequencies was noted, and after one year, T-cell counts and TCRbeta diversity were mostly ascribed to newly produced T cells. In some patients, high TCRbeta diversity at day 60 was attributed to recipient T cells and intrathymic progenitors that had survived conditioning.

The CDR3 numbers 16 residues from cysteine through phenylalanine. Just the 48-base CDR3 DNA is kept, in frame starting at base 1. In the germline V gene, CDR1 corresponds to SGHAT and CDR2 to FQNNGV. V and J lose 2 bases and 2 bases, and a span of 15 bases separates them. Library construction relied on PCR. Sequencing was carried out with an Illumina HiSeq 2500. Molecular barcoding was employed in the preparation of TCR libraries, with unique molecular identifiers being used to normalize TCRbeta repertoire quantification. The public reads were reanalyzed by TCRdb: fastp trimming at Q25, MiXCR alignment, in-frame beta chains only. Entries that share a CDR3 protein sequence are merged under the most common genes and DNA. The sample table shows approximately 290,000 distinct CDR3 sequences, and around a tenth are seen once. 23% of the sample comes from the top ten. The table lists this clonotype with many counts. Its antigen is currently not known. No per-base quality is available; no much larger clone lies one base away.

Interpreted using the paper, the treatment or condition label stands for: allogeneic hematopoietic cell transplantation with graft depleted of TCRalphabeta T cells and CD19 B cells. The transplant recipients were children given TCRalphabeta/CD19-depleted allogeneic hematopoietic cell grafts. The sequence joins TRBV11-2 to TRBJ2-5; TRBD2 is a weak D gene call, 6 bases matching. The receptor was isolated from a male patient between 2 and 15 years old who had a stem cell transplant for chronic granulomatous disease, so the T cells may come from the graft donor. The sample in question was peripheral blood, obtained 180 days after TCRalphabeta/CD19-depleted stem cell transplant. The DNA reads as follows: TGTGCCAGCAGCTTAAGCTCCCTAGCGATTCAAGAGACCCAGTACTTC. Its protein product is CASSLSSLAIQETQYF.